Below are 18 T cell receptor beta chains sequenced from a single sample in a study of shared clonotypes between healthy human individuals. Clones were sequenced by immunoSEQ multiplex PCR, and TCRdb holds only the in-frame ones, with some missing. The sample carries 2,100,000 or so clones, around 95% recorded once. The sequenced material came from naive CD4+ T cells sorted from blood. As for subset: CD45RA+ positively selected. These receptors came from a man aged 18 to 30 in good health.

The chain joins TRBV10-2 to TRBJ1-2, with D possibly being TRBD1 (5 bases). Trimming shortened V by 0 bases and J by 5 bases, and 10 bases separated the two germline ends. The germline V gene has CDR1 WSHSY and CDR2 SAAADI. The CDR3 is made up of 14 amino acids. In DNA form, the CDR3 reads TGCGCCAGCAGTGAGTCGGGGCGCCCGTATGGCTACACCTTC. Protein: CASSESGRPYGYTF.

This rearrangement joins TRBV5-1 to TRBJ1-6; D possibly corresponds to TRBD1 (5 bases). V shed 0 bases and J shed 9 bases, with 10 bases lying between them. Germline assignment: CDR1 SGHRS and CDR2 YFSETQ. The CDR3 extends over 14 amino acids. The CDR3 sequence: CASSLEGASSPLHF. CDR3 coding DNA: TGCGCCAGCAGCTTGGAAGGGGCATCTTCACCCCTCCACTTT.

CDR3 in amino acids: CASSLGSSGRGPVQYF. Here the CDR3 DNA reads TGTGCCAGCAGCTTAGGGTCTAGCGGGAGAGGGCCCGTACAGTACTTC. The gene calls are TRBV7-2 and TRBJ2-5, with 10 bases identical to TRBD2. Germline loops: CDR1 SGHTA, CDR2 FQGNSA. The CDR3 extends over 16 amino acids. Germline trimming cut 1 base from V and 11 bases from J; bases unmatched to any gene: 13.

The gene calls are TRBV2 and TRBJ1-2; possible D gene TRBD1, 6 bases. The CDR3 runs to 15 residues. V was cut by 4 bases and J by 1 base, with 13 bases left in between. The germline gives CDR1 SNHLY, CDR2 FYNNEI. CDR3 sequence (DNA): TGTGCCAGCAGTGGCAGACAGGAGTTTAACTATGGCTACACCTTC. Its protein is CASSGRQEFNYGYTF.

The CDR3 loop reads CASSLASTVKPEAFF. The CDR3 bases are TGTGCCAGCAGTTTGGCATCGACAGTCAAACCTGAAGCTTTCTTT. The rearrangement links TRBV28 to TRBJ1-1; TRBD1 might be the D (5 bases). The CDR3 is made up of 15 amino acids. Germline loops: CDR1 MDHEN, CDR2 SYDVKM. The V and J ends lost 3 bases and 6 bases respectively, with 17 bases between them.

The genes are TRBV9 and TRBJ1-3; no definite D call. Trimming removed 3 bases at V and 4 bases at J, with 14 bases between. The CDR3 length is 15 residues. The germline V gene has CDR1 SGDLS and CDR2 YYNGEE. This CDR3 reads CASSDEAAGGNTIYF. CDR3 coding DNA: TGTGCCAGCAGCGATGAGGCAGCGGGAGGAAACACCATATATTTT.

The chain recombines TRBV5-1 with TRBJ1-4; tentatively, D is TRBD1 (6 bases). V was cut by 1 base and J by 8 bases, with 12 bases left in between. Germline V gene data show CDR1 as SGHRS and CDR2 as YFSETQ. This CDR3 has 14 amino acids. The CDR3: CASSLMGAGEKLFF. CDR3 DNA: TGCGCCAGCAGCTTGATGGGGGCAGGGGAAAAACTGTTTTTT.

The chain links TRBV30 to TRBJ2-3; 12 bases map to TRBD1. CDR1 and CDR2 from the germline V gene are GTSNPN and SVGIG (reference sequence). This CDR3 contains 15 residues. After removal of 3 bases from V and 7 bases from J, the junction contained 8 bases not matched to a gene. CDR3 loop: CAWRLGQGAVNTQYF. The CDR3 DNA reads as TGTGCCTGGAGATTGGGACAGGGGGCGGTGAATACGCAGTATTTT. Full variable domain (rest looked up from reference TRBV30 and TRBJ2-3): SQTIHQWPATLVQPVGSPLSLECTVEGTSNPNLYWYRQAAGRGLQLLFYSVGIGQISSEVPQNLSASRPQDRQFILSSKKLLLSDSGFYLCAWRLGQGAVNTQYFGPGTRLTVL.

The V call is TRBV10-1, the J call TRBJ1-4; TRBD1 might be the D (5 bases). Germline V gives CDR1 WNHNN, CDR2 SYGVQD (reference sequence). This CDR3 region has 14 residues. V dropped 5 bases and J dropped 8 bases, with 15 bases sitting between them. Written as DNA, the CDR3 is TGCGCCAGCAGTCGGGGGGTCGTTGGGGAAAAACTGTTTTTT. This sequence encodes CASSRGVVGEKLFF.

The rearrangement joins TRBV2 to TRBJ2-3, with TRBD2 as a possible D gene (7 bases). The ends were cut back, 6 bases at V and 4 bases at J, with 17 bases in the middle. Germline V gives CDR1 SNHLY, CDR2 FYNNEI. The CDR3 sequence is 15 residues long. CDR3 loop: CASRVAGAKADTQYF. DNA for the CDR3: TGTGCCAGCAGAGTTGCGGGGGCGAAAGCAGATACGCAGTATTTT.

This clone was observed once. The chain links TRBV2 to TRBJ2-5; 8 nucleotides line up with TRBD1. Losses at the gene ends were 2 bases for V and 4 bases for J; bases not matched to a gene: 12. There are 17 residues in the CDR3. Germline-derived CDR1 and CDR2 are SNHLY and FYNNEI. CDR3 in amino acids: CASSETLDRVTRETQYF. CDR3 nucleotide sequence: TGTGCCAGCAGTGAAACCTTGGACAGGGTCACAAGAGAGACCCAGTACTTC.

About this clone: Within the sample, other DNA sequences also encode this same CDR3. The V call is TRBV28, the J call TRBJ1-5, with 7 nucleotides matching TRBD1. The V gene end was trimmed by 7 bases and the J gene end by 6 bases; junction bases not matched to a gene: 3. Per the germline V gene, CDR1 is MDHEN and CDR2 is SYDVKM. The CDR3 is 12 residues long. The CDR3 DNA sequence: TGTGCCAGCACAGGGGGAGGTCAGCCCCAGCATTTT. Translation: CASTGGGQPQHF. The full variable domain, its missing parts supplied by reference TRBV28 and TRBJ1-5, is DVKVTQSSRYLVKRTGEKVFLECVQDMDHENMFWYRQDPGLGLRLIYFSYDVKMKEKGDIPEGYSVSREKKERFSLILESASTNQTSMYLCASTGGGQPQHFGDGTRLSIL.

The rearrangement uses TRBV6-1 and TRBJ1-2; D is unclear. The CDR3 extends over 13 amino acids. Germline loops: CDR1 MNHNS, CDR2 SASEGT. The V and J ends lost 2 bases and 8 bases respectively, with 12 bases between them. This CDR3 reads CASSESRMEGYTF. The CDR3 nucleotides are TGTGCCAGCAGTGAAAGTAGGATGGAGGGCTACACCTTC.

This rearrangement joins TRBV7-2 to TRBJ2-7, with no clear D. CDR3 length equals 13 residues. V was pared by 3 bases and J by 4 bases, with 10 bases between. Germline assignment: CDR1 SGHTA and CDR2 FQGNSA. CDR3 coding DNA: TGTGCCAGCAGCTTTAGTACACGGTACGAGCAGTACTTC. Translated, it gives CASSFSTRYEQYF.

The chain joins TRBV13 to TRBJ2-1, with TRBD1 matching 9 bases. The germline CDR1 and CDR2 sequences are PRHDT and FYEKMQ (reference sequence). The CDR3 has 15 amino acids. V was pared by 3 bases and J by 4 bases, with 4 bases of the junction left unmatched. DNA of the CDR3: TGTGCCAGCAGCTTGACAGGGGGGCGATACAATGAGCAGTTCTTC. Translation gives CASSLTGGRYNEQFF.

The CDR3 region has the DNA TGTGCCATCAGCCCGACAGGGGGAATAGGCGGGGAGCTGTTTTTT. Translating it yields CAISPTGGIGGELFF. This chain links TRBV10-3 with TRBJ2-2, with TRBD1 matching 9 bases. The ends lost 6 bases at V and 7 bases at J; junction bases unmatched: 9. CDR1 ENHRY and CDR2 SYGVKD come from the germline V gene. This CDR3 has 15 residues.

Of note for this clone: One end of the junction varies from germline; a read error may be responsible. V usage is TRBV7-7 and J usage is TRBJ2-7; 7 nucleotides align to TRBD1. CDR3 size: 14 residues. Germline-derived CDR1 and CDR2 are SSHAT and FNYEAQ (reference sequence). In DNA, the CDR3 is TGTGCTAGCAGCCCCGACAGGGCTGGCACCGAGCAGTACTTC. Translation: CASSPDRAGTEQYF.

The chain recombines TRBV10-2 with TRBJ2-1; the D is unclear. V lost 6 bases to trimming and J lost 5 bases, with 17 bases between them. The CDR3 extends over 15 amino acids. Germline CDR1 reads WSHSY; CDR2 reads SAAADI. The CDR3 DNA reads TGCGCCAGCAGCGACACGGAAGGGTTCCACAATGAGCAGTTCTTC. Translating gives CASSDTEGFHNEQFF.